A selection of T cell receptor beta chains follows, all from one sample in a study of T cell responses to AZD1222 COVID-19 vaccine. Assay used: immunoSEQ multiplex PCR; TCRdb lists only in-frame clones, some missing. Of around 140,000 clones listed, about 90% were seen once; the top ten hold around 8%. Sequencing was performed on peripheral blood, taken 28 days after the second dose of the MenACWY control vaccine. All receptors come from an adult who received the MenACWY meningococcal vaccine as a control. The CDR3 runs from the conserved cysteine through the conserved F or W. The D gene is left open where the match is weak. Only part of the rows carry a size: once, few, many, or a class if the clone is expanded.

len,d_gene,j_gene,abundance,v_gene,CDR3nt,CDR3aa
13,NA,TRBJ1-2,NA,TRBV11-2,TGTGCCAGCAGCCTAGACAGTAACTATGGCTACACCTTC,CASSLDSNYGYTF
14,NA,TRBJ1-1,NA,TRBV29-1,TGCAGCGCCCAAAGGGGGGCAGCGGACACTGAAGCTTTCTTT,CSAQRGAADTEAFF
13,NA,TRBJ2-1,NA,TRBV11-2,TGTGCCAGCAGGGCCCCCCCCCACAATGAGCAGTTCTTC,CASRAPPHNEQFF
17,NA,TRBJ1-1,many,TRBV7-3,TGTGCCAGCAGCTTAAAGGGGTCCCTATCAATGAACACTGAAGCTTTCTTT,CASSLKGSLSMNTEAFF
16,TRBD2,TRBJ2-3,few,TRBV6-4,TGTGCCAGCAGTGACTCCGGGGGGATTGGGGCAGATACGCAGTATTTT,CASSDSGGIGADTQYF
15,TRBD1,TRBJ2-2,NA,TRBV3-1/TRBV3-2,TGTGCCAGCAGGAGGACAGGGACGGGGACCGGGGAGCTGTTTTTT,CASRRTGTGTGELFF
16,TRBD2,TRBJ2-5,NA,TRBV12-5,TGTGCTAGTGGTTTGGGGACTAGCGGGAGTGGAGAGACCCAGTACTTC,CASGLGTSGSGETQYF
15,NA,TRBJ2-1,NA,TRBV27,TGTGCCAGCAGTTTACCCGGGAGCCTGAATAATGAGCAGTTCTTC,CASSLPGSLNNEQFF
15,NA,TRBJ1-2,NA,TRBV5-4,TGTGCCAGCAGCTTCCCCGGGGGCGATGCCTATGGCTACACCTTC,CASSFPGGDAYGYTF
18,NA,TRBJ2-1,once,TRBV3-1/TRBV3-2,TGTGCCAGCAGGCAAAGAACCGGGGTAACCGGCGGAGGCAATGAGCAGTTCTTC,CASRQRTGVTGGGNEQFF
15,NA,TRBJ2-7,once,TRBV5-4,TGTGCCAGCAGCTTTCGGGGGCAGGGTCTCCACGAGCAGTACTTC,CASSFRGQGLHEQYF
15,TRBD1,TRBJ2-5,NA,TRBV28,TGTGCCAGCAGTCTAAGACCACAGGGGTTTGAGACCCAGTACTTC,CASSLRPQGFETQYF
12,NA,TRBJ2-2,NA,TRBV29-1,TGCAGCGCTCACCTGGGGGACGGGGAGCTGTTTTTT,CSAHLGDGELFF
15,TRBD2,TRBJ2-7,NA,TRBV19,TGTGCCAGTAGTACGGGAGTAGCGGGCAATGGCGAGCAGTACTTC,CASSTGVAGNGEQYF
15,NA,TRBJ2-3,NA,TRBV11-2,TGTGCCAGCAGCTTAGAAGCAGGGGAGTATGATACGCAGTATTTT,CASSLEAGEYDTQYF
11,NA,TRBJ1-2,NA,TRBV29-1,TGCAGCGTTGCAGGGTACCACGGCTACACCTTC,CSVAGYHGYTF
18,TRBD2,TRBJ2-3,NA,TRBV3-1/TRBV3-2,TGTGCCAGCAGCTTCCGGACTAGCGGCGCTCCTAGCACAGATACGCAGTATTTT,CASSFRTSGAPSTDTQYF
12,NA,TRBJ2-7,NA,TRBV12-3/TRBV12-4,TGTGCCAGCAGTTTTAAGGCATACGAGCAGTACTTC,CASSFKAYEQYF
15,NA,TRBJ2-2,NA,TRBV3-1/TRBV3-2,TGTGCCAGCAGCCCCCGTAGGGGCGACACCGGGGAGCTGTTTTTT,CASSPRRGDTGELFF
14,TRBD1,TRBJ1-5,NA,TRBV7-2,TGTGCCAGCAGCCCAGGGACAGGGCATCAGCCCCAGCATTTT,CASSPGTGHQPQHF
13,TRBD1,TRBJ1-1,NA,TRBV6-5,TGTGCCAGCAGTAAACAGGGGTTCCCTGAAGCTTTCTTT,CASSKQGFPEAFF
18,TRBD2,TRBJ2-3,once,TRBV6-2/TRBV6-3,TGTGCCAGCAGTTACTTCCGTTACAGAGCGGGACGGGAAGATACGCAGTATTTT,CASSYFRYRAGREDTQYF
14,TRBD1,TRBJ1-5,NA,TRBV6-5,TGTGCCAGTCAGGGGGCTATGGGCAATCAGCCCCAGCATTTT,CASQGAMGNQPQHF
14,NA,TRBJ1-5,NA,TRBV28,TGTGCCAGCAGTTTAAAGATCGTCAATCAGCCCCAGCATTTT,CASSLKIVNQPQHF
17,TRBD1,TRBJ2-2,NA,TRBV19,TGTGCCAGTAGTATAGATCCTGGGACAGGGGTTACCGGGGAGCTGTTTTTT,CASSIDPGTGVTGELFF
15,NA,TRBJ1-1,NA,TRBV7-8,TGTGCCAGCAGCCCCCCAGGGACGAGGGACACTGAAGCTTTCTTT,CASSPPGTRDTEAFF
18,TRBD2,TRBJ2-2,NA,TRBV7-6,TGTGCCAGCAGCTTATTGACTAGCGGGAGGGCCCTCGGCGGGGAGCTGTTTTTT,CASSLLTSGRALGGELFF
14,TRBD2,TRBJ2-5,once,TRBV7-3,TGTGCCAGCAGCTTACTAGCGGGAGAAGGGACCCAGTACTTC,CASSLLAGEGTQYF
11,NA,TRBJ2-5,NA,TRBV20-1,TGCAGTGCTAGAGTAATCGAGACCCAGTACTTC,CSARVIETQYF
14,TRBD1,TRBJ1-2,once,TRBV7-2,TGTGCCAGCAGTTCCGGGACAGGGAACTATGGCTACACCTTC,CASSSGTGNYGYTF
16,NA,TRBJ1-3,NA,TRBV10-3,TGTGCCATCAGTGAGTCGGGACTGAGCTCTGGAAACACCATATATTTT,CAISESGLSSGNTIYF
14,TRBD1,TRBJ2-1,NA,TRBV6-5,TGTGCCAGCAGCCACGGACAGGGCTACAATGAGCAGTTCTTC,CASSHGQGYNEQFF
13,NA,TRBJ2-1,NA,TRBV29-1,TGCAGCGTAACCCGGGACACCTACAATGAGCAGTTCTTC,CSVTRDTYNEQFF
15,NA,TRBJ2-3,NA,TRBV7-3,TGTGCCAGCAGCTCAGGTGGGGCTAGCACAGATACGCAGTATTTT,CASSSGGASTDTQYF
13,TRBD1,TRBJ1-1,once,TRBV19,TGTGCCAGTGACAGGGGAAGCAGCACTGAAGCTTTCTTT,CASDRGSSTEAFF
15,NA,TRBJ1-6,NA,TRBV5-1,TGCGCCAGCAGCCCCTTAACAGGATCTAATTCACCCCTCCACTTT,CASSPLTGSNSPLHF
17,NA,TRBJ2-7,NA,TRBV3-1/TRBV3-2,TGTGCCAGCAGCCAAAACGTAAACACAGGGAACGGTGGCGAGCAGTACTTC,CASSQNVNTGNGGEQYF
18,NA,TRBJ1-4,once,TRBV11-2,TGTGCCAGCAGCCCCCGTGGGGGCGTATATTTGGCTAATGAAAAACTGTTTTTT,CASSPRGGVYLANEKLFF
14,NA,TRBJ2-5,NA,TRBV7-3,TGTGCCAGCAGCTTAGGGGGGATTCAAGAGACCCAGTACTTC,CASSLGGIQETQYF
15,TRBD1,TRBJ2-1,NA,TRBV18,TGTGCCAGCTCACCCGGGGGACAGGGGGGCAATGAGCAGTTCTTC,CASSPGGQGGNEQFF
16,TRBD1,TRBJ1-6,NA,TRBV9,TGTGCCAGCAGCGTATCCGCGACAGGGATCAATTCACCCCTCCACTTT,CASSVSATGINSPLHF
14,TRBD1,TRBJ1-3,NA,TRBV19,TGTGCCAGTAGTACGACAGGGGCTGGAAACACCATATATTTT,CASSTTGAGNTIYF
15,NA,TRBJ1-3,NA,TRBV11-2,TGTGCCAGCAGCCCTAGTATTTGGGGCGGAAACACCATATATTTT,CASSPSIWGGNTIYF
15,NA,TRBJ1-2,NA,TRBV1,TGCACCAGCAGCCAGAAACCGGGACGAGTAGCTAGCTACACCTTC,CTSSQKPGRVASYTF
15,NA,TRBJ1-4,NA,TRBV18,TGTGCCAGCTCACACCCGACAGGAGGAGATGAAAAACTGTTTTTT,CASSHPTGGDEKLFF
13,NA,TRBJ2-1,NA,TRBV11-2,TGTGCCAGCAGTAAGAGTCTGGGGGATGAGCAGTTCTTC,CASSKSLGDEQFF
13,TRBD1,TRBJ1-4,once,TRBV27,TGTGCCAGCAGTCCGACAGGGGTAGCAAAACTGTTTTTT,CASSPTGVAKLFF
12,TRBD1,TRBJ1-2,NA,TRBV6-5,TGTGCCAGCAGGGACAGGGGAATAGGCTACACCTTC,CASRDRGIGYTF
14,NA,TRBJ1-2,NA,TRBV9,TGTGCCAGCAAGGGCGACAGGAGTTCCTATGGCTACACCTTC,CASKGDRSSYGYTF
16,NA,TRBJ2-5,once,TRBV21-1,TGTGCCAGCAGCAAAGCGCTGAAGAGGATTAGGGAGACCCAGTACTTC,CASSKALKRIRETQYF
18,TRBD2,TRBJ2-7,NA,TRBV5-4,TGTGCCAGCAGCGCCGGGACTGGAGTGACTAGCGGACTCTACGAGCAGTACTTC,CASSAGTGVTSGLYEQYF
16,TRBD1,TRBJ1-5,NA,TRBV6-2/TRBV6-3,TGTGCCAGCAGTCAGAAGACAGGGGATCCCGGTCAGCCCCAGCATTTT,CASSQKTGDPGQPQHF
16,TRBD2,TRBJ2-7,NA,TRBV5-1,TGCGCCAGCAGCTTGCCAGGGACTAGCGGGGGAGGGGAGCAGTACTTC,CASSLPGTSGGGEQYF
15,NA,TRBJ2-1,NA,TRBV5-4,TGTGCCAGCAGCCTCGGGGGGCCCTCCTACAATGAGCAGTTCTTC,CASSLGGPSYNEQFF
16,NA,TRBJ1-2,NA,TRBV6-1,TGTGCCAGCAGTGAAGCACATTTACGGGCTAACTATGGCTACACCTTC,CASSEAHLRANYGYTF
15,TRBD1,TRBJ2-7,NA,TRBV18,TGTGCCAGCTCACCAAAAGGACAGGGGAACTACGAGCAGTACTTC,CASSPKGQGNYEQYF
16,TRBD1,TRBJ1-2,NA,TRBV6-5,TGTGCCAGCAGTTACTCGGGACAGGGGGCTAGCTATGGCTACACCTTC,CASSYSGQGASYGYTF
20,TRBD1,TRBJ2-5,once,TRBV23-1,TGCGCCAGCAGTCAATATCCAATGGGCAGGGGGCGCAGGTTACTGGAGACCCAGTACTTC,CASSQYPMGRGRRLLETQYF
14,TRBD1,TRBJ2-7,NA,TRBV5-1,TGCGCCAGCAGCCGGGACAGTGCGTCCTACGAGCAGTACTTC,CASSRDSASYEQYF
15,TRBD1,TRBJ1-5,NA,TRBV6-5,TGTGCCAGCAGCAGCCGGGACAGGGACAATCAGCCCCAGCATTTT,CASSSRDRDNQPQHF